These 19 T cell receptor beta chains share one sample of origin, sequenced in a study of cytomegalovirus exposure and HLA in healthy donors. With 60 Vbeta and 13 Jbeta primers, the PCR was carried out. TCRdb keeps only in-frame clones here, not all; method: immunoSEQ multiplex PCR. Of around 160,000 clones detected, roughly 76% appear once; the ten largest clones hold 1.9%. Material for sequencing was PBMCs. These TCRs come from a human donor in good health.

This chain uses TRBV2 with TRBJ1-3, with D perhaps matching TRBD1 (6 bases). Trimming shortened V by 8 bases and J by 0 bases, and 11 bases separated the two germline ends. Germline V CDR1 and CDR2: SNHLY, FYNNEI. This CDR3 is 14 amino acids long. The chain's CDR3 is CASRMTGSGNTIYF. CDR3 in DNA: TGTGCCAGCCGGATGACAGGCTCTGGAAACACCATATATTTT.

The V and J genes are TRBV7-2 and TRBJ2-1; TRBD2 matches at 7 bases. Germline assignment: CDR1 SGHTA and CDR2 FQGNSA. The CDR3 has 15 amino acids. The trim removed 2 bases at V and 0 bases at J, leaving 1 base unmatched. Here the CDR3 reads CASSLLAASYNEQFF. In nucleotides, the CDR3 is TGTGCCAGCAGCTTACTAGCGGCCTCCTACAATGAGCAGTTCTTC.

The genes are TRBV6-1 and TRBJ2-7; no definite D call. Germline V gene sequence: CDR1 MNHNS, CDR2 SASEGT. The CDR3 is made up of 14 amino acids. V gave up 5 bases and J gave up 3 bases, with 14 bases separating them. The CDR3 DNA sequence: TGTGCCAGCAGTTCAGGATTACTCAGCTACGAGCAGTACTTC. Translated, it gives CASSSGLLSYEQYF.

This clone was picked up a small number of times. The chain employs TRBV2 and TRBJ2-2; 8 bases agree with TRBD2. The J segment lost 4 bases and the V segment lost 4 bases, leaving 11 bases of the junction unmatched. There are 17 residues in the CDR3. The germline V gene has CDR1 SNHLY and CDR2 FYNNEI. The CDR3 is CASSGGEAGDITGELFF. The CDR3 coding sequence is TGTGCCAGCAGTGGCGGGGAAGCGGGGGACATCACCGGGGAGCTGTTTTTT.

The chain is built from TRBV6-1 and TRBJ1-2, with 10 bases matching TRBD1. The CDR3 has 13 amino acids. Germline V gene sequence: CDR1 MNHNS, CDR2 SASEGT. V lost 4 bases, J lost 8 bases, and 4 bases stayed unmatched. In DNA, the CDR3 is TGTGCCAGCAGTGGACAGGGGGCTTGGGGCTACACCTTC. The encoded protein is CASSGQGAWGYTF.

The chain recombines TRBV27 with TRBJ1-1; 7 positions match TRBD1. This CDR3 comprises 14 residues. With 4 bases clipped from V and 1 base from J, the junction kept 3 bases outside the gene matches. Germline V lookup: CDR1 MNHEY, CDR2 SMNVEV (reference sequence). The CDR3 DNA reads as TGTGCCAGCAGTTACAGGGGATCGAACACTGAAGCTTTCTTT. Translating it yields CASSYRGSNTEAFF.

The chain couples TRBV19 to TRBJ2-1, with D possibly matching TRBD1 (6 bases). The CDR3 has 14 residues. Germline values: CDR1 LNHDA, CDR2 SQIVND (reference sequence). Deletions cut 6 bases from V and 3 bases from J, with 12 bases between. CDR3 in amino acids: CASSEGDRYNEQFF. Here the CDR3 DNA reads TGTGCCAGTAGCGAGGGGGACCGCTACAATGAGCAGTTCTTC. Drawing the rest from reference TRBV19 and TRBJ2-1, the complete variable domain is DGGITQSPKYLFRKEGQNVTLSCEQNLNHDAMYWYRQDPGQGLRLIYYSQIVNDFQKGDIAEGYSVSREKKESFPLTVTSAQKNPTAFYLCASSEGDRYNEQFFGPGTRLTVL.

This clone was counted a single time. The chain combines TRBV5-1 with TRBJ1-2; 7 nucleotides agree with TRBD1. This CDR3 comprises 11 residues. Germline CDR1 reads SGHRS; CDR2 reads YFSETQ. V dropped 3 bases and J dropped 8; count of bases not matched to a gene: 1. CDR3 amino acids: CASSSTGGYTF. CDR3 DNA sequence: TGCGCCAGCAGCTCGACAGGGGGCTACACCTTC.

This chain connects TRBV19 to TRBJ1-3, with D possibly TRBD1 on 6 matching bases. CDR3 length: 15 residues. Germline CDR1 LNHDA, CDR2 SQIVND (reference sequence). The V gene lost 5 bases and the J gene lost 0 bases, with 11 bases spanning the gap. CDR3 sequence: CASSAGAYSGNTIYF. Here the CDR3 DNA reads TGTGCCAGTAGTGCGGGGGCCTACTCTGGAAACACCATATATTTT.

The V and J genes are TRBV4-3 and TRBJ2-2; D call uncertain. The V gene lost 1 base and the J gene lost 1 base, with 13 bases spanning the gap. The CDR3 spans 17 residues. Germline-derived CDR1 and CDR2 are LGHNA and YSLEER. CDR3 region: CASSQGTQRGNTGELFF. In DNA form, the CDR3 reads TGCGCCAGCAGCCAAGGAACCCAGCGAGGGAACACCGGGGAGCTGTTTTTT.

The gene calls are TRBV28 and TRBJ2-7; D is possibly TRBD1 (6 bases). The CDR3 is 13 residues long. V lost 7 bases, J lost 2 bases, and 12 bases lay in between. Germline CDR1 and CDR2: MDHEN and SYDVKM. CDR3: CASTVPGAYEQYF. CDR3 in DNA: TGTGCCAGCACCGTCCCAGGGGCCTACGAGCAGTACTTC. The complete variable domain, with remaining parts taken from reference TRBV28 and TRBJ2-7, reads DVKVTQSSRYLVKRTGEKVFLECVQDMDHENMFWYRQDPGLGLRLIYFSYDVKMKEKGDIPEGYSVSREKKERFSLILESASTNQTSMYLCASTVPGAYEQYFGPGTRLTVT.

In nucleotides, the CDR3 is TGTGCCAGCAGCAAAGCAAGGGACACAAGCAATCAGCCCCAGCATTTT. The encoded protein is CASSKARDTSNQPQHF. The chain combines TRBV21-1 with TRBJ1-5; the DNA was not used to check the table's D call, TRBD1. TRBV21-1 is a known pseudogene. CDR3 length: 16 amino acids.

The chain is built from TRBV6-6 and TRBJ1-2; D is perhaps TRBD1 (6 bases). This CDR3 comprises 16 residues. Trimming took off 5 bases at V and 4 bases at J, with 20 bases between the two ends. The germline V gene encodes CDR1 MNHNY and CDR2 SVGAGI (reference sequence). CDR3 bases: TGTGCCAGCAGTCCGACCCAAAGGGACACTAGCTATGGCTACACCTTC. Translated, it gives CASSPTQRDTSYGYTF.

This chain uses TRBV5-6 with TRBJ1-2; unclear D gene. V shed 4 bases and J shed 5 bases, with 15 bases lying between them. The CDR3 spans 14 residues. Germline lookup yields CDR1 SGHDT and CDR2 YYEEEE. CDR3 DNA: TGTGCCAGCAGCAACGGACTGGGTAGATATGGCTACACCTTC. Its translation is CASSNGLGRYGYTF.

The chain employs TRBV27 and TRBJ2-5, with TRBD2 matching 9 bases. Germline V gene sequence: CDR1 MNHEY, CDR2 SMNVEV (reference sequence). The J segment lost 5 bases and the V segment lost 1 base, leaving 8 bases of the junction unmatched. The CDR3 contains 16 residues. The CDR3 coding sequence is TGTGCCAGCAGTTTATTATCAGCGGGGGGCTCGGAGACCCAGTACTTC. This encodes CASSLLSAGGSETQYF.

The count of this clone is one. V usage is TRBV5-4 and J usage is TRBJ2-7; D uncertain. The V end lost 1 base, the J end lost 0 bases, and 8 bases lay between the germline ends. The CDR3 totals 14 residues. The germline gives CDR1 SGHNT, CDR2 YYREEE (reference sequence). The CDR3 sequence: CASSLIRSSYEQYF. The CDR3 nucleotides read TGTGCCAGCAGCTTGATTCGGTCCTCCTACGAGCAGTACTTC.

A note on this clone: A read error may produce the germline difference seen at one junction end. Other nucleotide sequences from this sample produce the same CDR3. V and J are TRBV10-1 and TRBJ2-5; D is possibly TRBD1 (7 bases). CDR1 WNHNN and CDR2 SYGVQD come from the germline V gene (reference sequence). The CDR3 runs to 15 residues. The DNA for the CDR3 is TGCGCCAGCAGGACCCCCCAGGGGGGACAAGAAACCCAGTACTTC. This sequence encodes CASRTPQGGQETQYF.

The chain combines TRBV5-1 with TRBJ1-6; D is perhaps TRBD1 (6 bases). The CDR3 is 17 amino acids. CDR1 SGHRS and CDR2 YFSETQ come from the germline V gene. V lost 4 bases to trimming and J lost 3 bases, with 17 bases between them. In DNA, the CDR3 is TGCGCCAGCAGCCTTTCTACCGGGACATACTATAATTCACCCCTCCACTTT. Translating it yields CASSLSTGTYYNSPLHF.

The chain uses TRBV9 and TRBJ2-5; TRBD2 is a possible D gene (6 bases). V was clipped by 4 bases and J by 8 bases, with 15 bases between them. CDR1 is SGDLS, CDR2 YYNGEE, per germline. The CDR3 has 13 residues. CDR3: CASSNRDSLTQYF. As DNA, the CDR3 is TGTGCCAGCAGCAACCGGGACTCGCTAACCCAGTACTTC.